The 29 T cell receptor beta chains below come from one sample, sequenced in a study of blood T cell repertoires in COVID-19 (dated by TCRdb to 2018 to 2020). Library preparation was by the immunoSEQ multiplex PCR assay. TCRdb retrieved this table from immuneACCESS and kept in-frame rearrangements only. Not all clones are present; in checked studies, unresolved V genes account for under half, and no reason is known for the remainder. This sample gives about 430,000 clones in total; 88% of them show up just once. Less than 1.5% of the sample lies in the top ten. Sequencing used PBMCs or T cells enriched from blood (not recorded which). These receptors all stem from a young woman who had been exposed to COVID-19.

The DNA for the CDR3 is TGTGCCAGTACCGCCCCCCGACAGCTGCCTAATGAAAAACTGTTTTTT. Residues: CASTAPRQLPNEKLFF. The chain has TRBV19 and TRBJ1-4; D is perhaps TRBD1 (5 bases). This CDR3 has 16 amino acids. Germline V gives CDR1 LNHDA, CDR2 SQIVND (reference sequence). V lost 7 bases, J lost 3 bases, and 18 bases lay in between.

The chain employs TRBV19 and TRBJ2-2; possible D gene TRBD1, 6 bases. V lost 1 base, J lost 1 base, and 10 bases lay in between. The CDR3 spans 16 residues. Germline CDR1 is LNHDA and CDR2 is SQIVND (reference sequence). This CDR3 reads CASSIAAGVNTGELFF. The CDR3, as DNA: TGTGCCAGTAGTATAGCCGCAGGGGTGAACACCGGGGAGCTGTTTTTT.

V gene TRBV7-2 combines with J gene TRBJ1-3; D is unclear. The CDR3 spans 12 residues. CDR1 is SGHTA, CDR2 FQGNSA, per germline. V was trimmed by 2 bases and J by 8 bases, leaving 7 bases between them. The CDR3 sequence: CASSLSSDTIYF. As DNA, the CDR3 is TGTGCCAGCAGCTTAAGTTCGGACACCATATATTTT.

This clone occurred a few times. The chain recombines TRBV6-6 with TRBJ1-1; D not certain. V dropped 2 bases and J dropped 11 bases, with 15 bases sitting between them. Germline V CDR1 and CDR2: MNHNY, SVGAGI (reference sequence). This CDR3 comprises 13 residues. CDR3 DNA sequence: TGTGCCAGCAGTTACGAGGGTCCTCGGTCGGCTTTCTTT. Its translation: CASSYEGPRSAFF.

In its sample, this clone was seen once. V gene TRBV12-2 combines with J gene TRBJ2-4; the table assigns TRBD1, which was not confirmed against the DNA. TRBV12-2 is given as a pseudogene. This CDR3 spans 20 amino acids. This CDR3 reads CASRLGVSPGLGLAKNIQYF. The CDR3, as DNA: TGTGCAAGTCGCTTAGGGGTGTCTCCAGGGTTAGGATTAGCCAAAAACATTCAGTACTTC.

This chain links TRBV18 with TRBJ2-7; maybe TRBD1 (5 bases). The CDR3 has 13 amino acids. The V and J ends lost 6 bases and 5 bases respectively, with 14 bases between them. Germline V lookup: CDR1 KGHSH, CDR2 LQKENI. The CDR3 spells CASSPIKGDEQYF. CDR3 DNA: TGTGCCAGCTCCCCGATAAAAGGGGACGAGCAGTACTTC.

The chain couples TRBV5-5 to TRBJ1-3, with D maybe TRBD1 (5 bases). The V and J ends lost 0 bases and 3 bases respectively, with 10 bases between them. The CDR3 is 15 residues long. Per germline, CDR1 SGHKS and CDR2 YYEKEE (reference sequence). CDR3 nucleotides: TGTGCCAGCAGCTTGGAGGCGGGGGGTGGAAACACCATATATTTT. This encodes CASSLEAGGGNTIYF.

V usage is TRBV5-6 and J usage is TRBJ1-2, with a weak D call TRBD1 (6 bases). This CDR3 contains 13 residues. Germline CDR1 SGHDT, CDR2 YYEEEE. Trimming removed 5 bases at V and 4 bases at J, with 12 bases between. CDR3 sequence: CASRVWTAYGYTF. CDR3 DNA: TGTGCCAGCAGGGTCTGGACAGCCTATGGCTACACCTTC.

The chain links TRBV28 to TRBJ1-4, with 11 bases matching TRBD1. V dropped 3 bases and J dropped 8; count of bases not matched to a gene: 5. The CDR3 spans 15 residues. CDR1 is MDHEN and CDR2 is SYDVKM in the germline V gene. This CDR3 reads CASSLWTGGKEKLFF. As DNA, the CDR3 is TGTGCCAGCAGTTTGTGGACAGGGGGCAAGGAAAAACTGTTTTTT.

This sequence joins TRBV5-4 and TRBJ1-2, with 9 nucleotides matching TRBD1. The CDR3 runs to 16 residues. V lost 1 base to trimming and J lost 3 bases; unmatched junction nucleotides: 7. Germline CDR1 and CDR2: SGHNT and YYREEE (reference sequence). In nucleotides, the CDR3 is TGTGCCAGCAGCTTGAAACAGGGGGCTTGGGACTATGGCTACACCTTC. It encodes CASSLKQGAWDYGYTF.

This chain links TRBV28 with TRBJ1-3; D call uncertain. Between the trimmed V and J ends, which lost 6 bases and 3 bases, there was a span of 12 bases. The CDR3 consists of 14 residues. Per the germline V gene, CDR1 is MDHEN and CDR2 is SYDVKM. CDR3 DNA sequence: TGTGCCAGCAGCCGTCAGTTTGGTGGAAACACCATATATTTT. It encodes CASSRQFGGNTIYF.

The V gene is TRBV27, the J gene TRBJ2-1; weak D call: TRBD2 (6 bases). CDR3 size: 15 residues. V was clipped by 3 bases and J by 8 bases, with 17 bases between them. The germline V gene encodes CDR1 MNHEY and CDR2 SMNVEV (reference sequence). The chain's CDR3 is CASSLGREFKYEQFF. The CDR3 DNA follows: TGTGCCAGCAGTTTGGGGCGGGAATTTAAGTATGAGCAGTTCTTC.

The rearrangement uses TRBV9 and TRBJ2-5, with TRBD2 matching over 8 bases. Looked up from germline, CDR1 is SGDLS and CDR2 is YYNGEE. The junction had 6 bases not matched to a gene; V was cut back by 4 bases and J by 1 base. There are 15 residues in the CDR3. CDR3 residues: CASSTLGLAQETQYF. DNA for the CDR3: TGTGCCAGCAGCACTCTTGGACTAGCCCAAGAGACCCAGTACTTC.

The J gene is TRBJ2-7, the V gene TRBV5-4; 10 bases align to TRBD1. This CDR3 comprises 14 residues. Looked up from germline, CDR1 is SGHNT and CDR2 is YYREEE (reference sequence). V was pared by 4 bases and J by 4 bases, with 5 bases of the junction left unmatched. The CDR3 nucleotides are TGTGCCAGCAGCCCGGGACAGGGGTCGTACGAGCAGTACTTC. Protein: CASSPGQGSYEQYF.

The chain carries TRBV21-1 and TRBJ2-7; the D call TRBD1 from the table was never checked on the DNA. TRBV21-1 is assigned pseudogene status. The CDR3 extends over 17 amino acids. Written as DNA, the CDR3 is TGTGCCAGCAGCAAAGTTTTGCCAGGGGGCAGTTCCTACGAGCAGTACTTC. It encodes CASSKVLPGGSSYEQYF.

J is TRBJ2-2 and V is TRBV13; 12 bases match TRBD2. Germline V gene sequence: CDR1 PRHDT, CDR2 FYEKMQ (reference sequence). After removal of 8 bases from V and 0 bases from J, the junction contained 7 bases not matched to a gene. The CDR3 covers 17 residues. For the CDR3, the DNA is TGTGCCAGCGGTCCGGGACTAGCGGGTTCGAACACCGGGGAGCTGTTTTTT. This sequence encodes CASGPGLAGSNTGELFF.

The DNA for the CDR3 is TGTGCCAGCAGCTTAGTGGCGACCGCGGAGTTCGGGGAGACCCAGTACTTC. Protein product: CASSLVATAEFGETQYF. The V and J genes are TRBV7-7 and TRBJ2-5, with D unclear. The V end was cut by 1 base, the J end by 5 bases, with 20 bases between. This CDR3 is built from 17 residues. The germline V gene has CDR1 SSHAT and CDR2 FNYEAQ (reference sequence).

The J gene is TRBJ2-7, the V gene TRBV4-1; D might be TRBD1 (7 bases). Germline assignment: CDR1 MGHRA and CDR2 YSYEKL. Trimming shortened V by 0 bases and J by 4 bases, and 10 bases separated the two germline ends. The CDR3 length is 14 residues. The CDR3 region is CASSQDQGGYEQYF. CDR3 DNA: TGCGCCAGCAGCCAAGATCAGGGGGGATACGAGCAGTACTTC.

The J gene is TRBJ1-2, the V gene TRBV5-4; D possibly corresponds to TRBD1 (6 bases). Germline lookup yields CDR1 SGHNT and CDR2 YYREEE (reference sequence). V was cut by 1 base and J by 4 bases, with 23 bases left in between. The CDR3 is made up of 18 amino acids. The CDR3 region is CASSLYGFRAGVSYGYTF. For the CDR3, the DNA is TGTGCCAGCAGCTTGTACGGTTTTCGGGCAGGGGTTAGCTATGGCTACACCTTC.

This chain joins TRBV7-2 and TRBJ2-3; 8 bases agree with TRBD2. The V segment lost 7 bases and the J segment 4 bases; nucleotides outside the gene matches: 10. CDR1 is SGHTA and CDR2 is FQGNSA in the germline V gene. This CDR3 spans 15 amino acids. The CDR3 here is CASTRGSGGADTQYF. The CDR3 coding sequence is TGTGCCAGCACCCGCGGGAGCGGGGGAGCAGATACGCAGTATTTT.

The V call is TRBV27, the J call TRBJ1-5; D is uncertain. This CDR3 has 15 residues. The germline gives CDR1 MNHEY, CDR2 SMNVEV (reference sequence). The V end was cut by 0 bases, the J end by 6 bases, with 12 bases between. This CDR3 is CASSLSSVLVQPQHF. In DNA form, the CDR3 reads TGTGCCAGCAGTTTATCATCGGTCCTAGTTCAGCCCCAGCATTTT.

This clone has just one count. V gene TRBV18 combines with J gene TRBJ2-7; 14 bases are a match to TRBD2. The length of the CDR3 is 14 residues. The V gene's germline CDR1 is KGHSH and CDR2 LQKENI. V gave up 3 bases and J gave up 7 bases; unmatched junction bases: 2. The CDR3, as DNA: TGTGCCAGCTCACCGGGACTAGCGGGAGTTGAGCAGTACTTC. Its translation is CASSPGLAGVEQYF.

This clone was seen more than once but under ten times. This rearrangement joins TRBV10-1 to TRBJ1-1; 11 bases are a match to TRBD1. Germline V gene lookup returns CDR1 WNHNN and CDR2 SYGVQD (reference sequence). The trim removed 6 bases at V and 3 bases at J, leaving 9 bases unmatched. This CDR3 spans 16 amino acids. The CDR3 region is CASRGDRGCKDTEAFF. CDR3 sequence (DNA): TGCGCCAGCAGGGGGGACAGGGGGTGTAAGGACACTGAAGCTTTCTTT.

V usage is TRBV4-1 and J usage is TRBJ1-2, with no clear D. Trimming shortened V by 0 bases and J by 7 bases, and 12 bases separated the two germline ends. The germline V gene has CDR1 MGHRA and CDR2 YSYEKL. CDR3 length: 14 residues. The CDR3 DNA reads TGCGCCAGCAGCCAAGAAGGCCCCCGGAGTGGCTACACCTTC. It codes for CASSQEGPRSGYTF.

V gene TRBV4-3 combines with J gene TRBJ2-1; 7 bases are shared with TRBD1. CDR1 is LGHNA and CDR2 is YSLEER in the germline V gene. The J segment lost 2 bases and the V segment lost 0 bases, leaving 7 bases of the junction unmatched. This CDR3 contains 17 residues. In DNA form, the CDR3 reads TGCGCCAGCAGCCAAGATATAAGAGGGGGCCCCTACAATGAGCAGTTCTTC. Residues: CASSQDIRGGPYNEQFF.

V gene TRBV7-9 combines with J gene TRBJ2-3; TRBD1 aligns across 8 bases. This CDR3 is 13 amino acids long. Germline trimming cut 5 bases from V and 4 bases from J; bases unmatched to any gene: 2. Germline-derived CDR1 and CDR2 are SEHNR and FQNEAQ (reference sequence). CDR3 bases: TGTGCCAGCAGCCGGACAGGGCCAGATACGCAGTATTTT. Protein: CASSRTGPDTQYF.

The rearrangement joins TRBV29-1 to TRBJ2-4, with 10 bases fitting TRBD1. V dropped 6 bases and J dropped 5; count of bases not matched to a gene: 4. The germline gives CDR1 SQVTM, CDR2 ANQGSEA. The CDR3 totals 13 residues. The CDR3 here is CSVATGGENIQYF. The CDR3 DNA reads as TGCAGCGTCGCGACAGGGGGCGAAAACATTCAGTACTTC.

The chain recombines TRBV6-6 with TRBJ2-3, with TRBD2 identical over 7 bases. CDR1 and CDR2 from the germline V gene are MNHNY and SVGAGI (reference sequence). V dropped 2 bases and J dropped 2; count of bases not matched to a gene: 4. The CDR3 consists of 15 residues. CDR3 region: CASSYQGLPTDTQYF. CDR3 nucleotides: TGTGCCAGCAGTTACCAGGGACTACCCACAGATACGCAGTATTTT.

The chain joins TRBV3-1 (or the pseudogene TRBV3-2) to TRBJ1-6; the match to TRBD1 covers 9 bases. Germline CDR1 and CDR2: LGHDT and YNNKEL (reference sequence). V shed 3 bases and J 10 bases; nucleotides not matched to a gene: 13. The CDR3 runs 17 residues. The CDR3 nucleotides read TGTGCCAGCAGCCAGGGGATTCCGGGACAGGGATCATCACCCCTCCACTTT. Amino acids: CASSQGIPGQGSSPLHF.